This TCR beta chain was found in a study of T cell responses to AZD1222 COVID-19 vaccine. V lost 3 bases, J lost 1 base, and 3 bases lay in between. The CDR3 consists of 13 residues. Data came from immunoSEQ multiplex PCR; TCRdb stores just in-frame clones and leaves some out. The sample contains fewer than 90,000 clones, about 89% of which appear only once. The specimen comprised peripheral blood, sampled 28 days after the second AZD1222 dose. This clonotype was sampled from an adult who received the AZD1222 COVID-19 vaccine. The chain couples TRBV12-3 or TRBV12-4 to TRBJ2-2; D is undetermined. The CDR3 region is CASSFWNTGELFF. CDR3 nucleotide sequence: TGTGCCAGCAGTTTTTGGAACACCGGGGAGCTGTTTTTT.